This TCR beta chain was identified during a study of blood T cell repertoires in COVID-19. Study-wide background: PBMCs, B-cell-depleted T cells, or T cells provided the cDNA or gDNA that made up the material.

Trimming stripped 1 base from V and 2 bases from J, with 5 bases between. CDR3 length: 13 residues. Per the germline V gene, CDR1 is SGHNT and CDR2 is YYREEE (reference sequence). Study processing details: Amplification of reference gene primers was used by the study to estimate nucleated cell counts. Sequencing was performed with immunoSEQ multiplex PCR; in TCRdb, only in-frame clones are kept and a portion is missing. V and J calls and clone size are those listed in that table; D and trimming were worked out from the DNA. Counted here are about 400,000 clones, around 87% occurring once; the ten biggest clones make up roughly 2%. Individuals drawn from 24 US areas were roughly 18 to 95 years old.

V gene TRBV5-4 combines with J gene TRBJ2-3; D unclear. The receptor's source is a man between 35 and 55 years old in a cohort exposed to, infected with or recovered from COVID-19 (not recorded which). Material: PBMCs or T cells enriched from blood (not recorded which). For the CDR3, the DNA is TGTGCCAGCAGCTTGTTAATCACAGATACGCAGTATTTT. Encoded protein: CASSLLITDTQYF.